This paragraph covers one T cell receptor (beta chain) sequence. What was sequenced were expressed TCRB transcripts, since all of the isolated RNA had been reverse transcribed. Produced via immunoSEQ multiplex PCR; TCRdb's table is partial and in-frame only. Of hundreds of thousands of clones listed, about an eighth are singletons. The record originates from a study of beta chain features in type 1 diabetes. Per the germline V gene, CDR1 is SGHTA and CDR2 is FQGNSA. The CDR3 is 15 amino acids. V lost 6 bases and J 0 bases, leaving 14 bases between the germline ends. This clonotype originated in a woman between 18 and 29 years old in good health. This chain joins TRBV7-2 and TRBJ1-1, with D perhaps matching TRBD1 (5 bases). Sequencing was performed on naive CD4+ T cells from blood. The CDR3 loop reads CASSSDSSMNTEAFF. The DNA of the CDR3 is TGTGCCAGCAGTTCCGACAGTTCCATGAACACTGAAGCTTTCTTT.